A selection of T cell receptor beta chains follows, all from one sample in a study of response to subunit inactivated influenza vaccine. TCRdb re-called the RT-PCR reads through MiXCR, storing one row per CDR3 protein. Of some 160,000 distinct CDR3 sequences in the sample, 11% were seen once. The input for sequencing was non-naive T cells sorted from PBMCs, taken roughly 47 days after vaccination. The receptors were gathered from a man in his forties or fifties who received an inactivated influenza vaccine. CDR3s include the opening cysteine and the closing phenylalanine or tryptophan. A D gene is named only where the DNA matches it firmly. A clone size is listed for some rows: how often the clone was seen (once, few, many), or a class if it is expanded.

>many|TRBD2|TRBV20-1|TRBJ2-7
CSASPSWEGRSSEQYF
TGCAGTGCTAGCCCCTCGTGGGAGGGCCGTTCTAGCGAGCAGTACTTC
>few|NA|TRBV24-1|TRBJ2-5
CATSAAASRETQYF
TGTGCCACCAGTGCGGCAGCCTCAAGGGAGACCCAGTACTTC
>many|NA|TRBV2|TRBJ2-5
CASSGRETQYF
TGTGCCAGCAGTGGTAGGGAGACCCAGTACTTC
>many|TRBD1|TRBV6-1|TRBJ1-1
CASRKGGADTEAFF
TGTGCCAGCAGGAAAGGGGGCGCAGACACTGAAGCTTTCTTT
>many|TRBD2|TRBV5-1|TRBJ2-3
CASSLEPTSSTDTQYF
TGCGCCAGCAGCTTGGAGCCGACTAGCAGCACAGATACGCAGTATTTT
>many|TRBD1|TRBV29-1|TRBJ1-1
CSATGQMNTEAFF
TGCAGCGCTACGGGACAGATGAACACTGAAGCTTTCTTT
>few|NA|TRBV2|TRBJ1-2
CASVTENNYGYTF
TGTGCCAGCGTGACAGAGAATAACTATGGCTACACCTTC
>few|NA|TRBV30|TRBJ2-2
CAWSVRGRAHGELFF
TGTGCCTGGAGTGTACGGGGCAGGGCTCACGGGGAGCTGTTTTTT
>many|TRBD1|TRBV5-1|TRBJ1-6
CASSFVITGTENSPLHF
TGCGCCAGCAGCTTCGTGATTACCGGGACAGAAAATTCACCCCTCCACTTT
>NA|NA|TRBV20-1|TRBJ2-7
CSARDLTGRIYEQYF
TGCAGTGCTAGAGATTTAACGGGCCGGATTTACGAGCAGTACTTC
>few|TRBD1|TRBV28|TRBJ2-7
CASSGQDGTYEQYF
TGTGCCAGCAGTGGACAGGATGGAACCTACGAGCAGTACTTC
>NA|TRBD1|TRBV28|TRBJ1-1
CASGTGRVKNTEAFF
TGTGCCAGTGGGACAGGGCGTGTTAAGAACACTGAAGCTTTCTTT
>NA|NA|TRBV3-1|TRBJ1-6
CASNPDGGNSPLHF
TGTGCCAGCAACCCCGACGGTGGCAATTCACCCCTCCACTTT
>many|NA|TRBV5-1|TRBJ1-4
CASSLGTTNEKLFF
TGCGCCAGCAGCTTGGGAACAACTAATGAAAAACTGTTTTTT
>NA|NA|TRBV6-5|TRBJ2-7
CASSYSVGAYEQYF
TGTGCCAGCAGTTACTCGGTGGGTGCCTACGAGCAGTACTTC
>NA|TRBD1|TRBV28|TRBJ2-7
CASSALDRLSYEQYF
TGTGCCAGCAGTGCTTTGGACAGGCTCTCCTACGAGCAGTACTTC
>many|TRBD1|TRBV11-2|TRBJ2-1
CASSSVGQGALWNNEQFF
TGTGCCAGCAGCTCGGTGGGACAGGGGGCCTTGTGGAACAATGAGCAGTTCTTC
>many|TRBD1|TRBV12-3/TRBV12-4|TRBJ2-1
CASRYTGTGNNEQFF
TGTGCCAGCAGGTATACGGGGACAGGGAACAATGAGCAGTTCTTC
>few|TRBD1|TRBV3-1|TRBJ1-2
CASSQRRTGDGYTF
TGTGCCAGCAGCCAACGTCGGACAGGTGATGGCTACACCTTC
>NA|TRBD1|TRBV7-2|TRBJ1-3
CASSHRDRGGNTIYF
TGTGCCAGCAGTCACCGGGACAGGGGCGGAAACACCATATATTTT
>many|NA|TRBV27|TRBJ2-7
CASSSMTGSYYEQYF
TGTGCCAGCAGCTCGATGACCGGGAGTTACTACGAGCAGTACTTC
>few|TRBD2|TRBV20-1|TRBJ2-7
CSATGEAGGGYEQYF
TGCAGTGCTACAGGGGAGGCGGGAGGTGGCTACGAGCAGTACTTC
>NA|NA|TRBV6-2/TRBV6-3|TRBJ1-1
CASSYGWGASTEAFF
TGTGCCAGCAGTTACGGGTGGGGGGCAAGCACTGAAGCTTTCTTT
>many|NA|TRBV10-3|TRBJ2-3
CAISESNLNTDTQYF
TGTGCCATCAGTGAGTCCAATCTTAACACAGATACGCAGTATTTT
>many|TRBD2|TRBV2|TRBJ2-5
CASGPTSLETQYF
TGTGCCAGCGGCCCGACTAGCTTGGAGACCCAGTACTTC
>few|TRBD2|TRBV28|TRBJ2-3
CASSFHQGLAGGSPSTDTQYF
TGTGCCAGCAGTTTTCACCAAGGACTAGCGGGAGGTTCGCCTAGCACAGATACGCAGTATTTT
>few|TRBD2|TRBV27|TRBJ2-3
CASCGTSGATDTQYF
TGTGCCAGCTGTGGGACTAGCGGGGCCACAGATACGCAGTATTTT
>few|TRBD2|TRBV20-1|TRBJ2-1
CSASLAGGDNEQFF
TGCAGTGCTTCCTTAGCGGGAGGGGACAATGAGCAGTTCTTC
>many|NA|TRBV12-3/TRBV12-4|TRBJ2-7
CASSTVYEQYF
TGTGCCAGCAGTACGGTCTACGAGCAGTACTTC
>many|TRBD1|TRBV29-1|TRBJ1-2
CSTRDRGRANYGYTF
TGCAGCACCCGGGACAGGGGTCGGGCTAACTATGGCTACACCTTC
>few|NA|TRBV28|TRBJ1-1
CASSWDERTEAFF
TGTGCCAGCAGTTGGGACGAACGGACTGAAGCTTTCTTT
>few|NA|TRBV30|TRBJ2-5
CAWSGQQETQYF
TGTGCCTGGAGTGGACAGCAAGAGACCCAGTACTTC
>NA|TRBD2|TRBV24-1|TRBJ2-1
CATSDPVGPGLARNEQFF
TGTGCCACCAGTGATCCGGTGGGACCGGGACTAGCTAGGAATGAGCAGTTCTTC
>NA|TRBD2|TRBV4-2|TRBJ2-7
CASSQEAGGPYEQYF
TGTGCCAGCAGCCAAGAGGCGGGAGGGCCCTACGAGCAGTACTTC
>few|TRBD2|TRBV30|TRBJ2-2
CAWGLAGGNTGELFF
TGTGCCTGGGGACTAGCGGGGGGAAACACCGGGGAGCTGTTTTTT
>few|NA|TRBV6-5|TRBJ1-1
CASSYGGVDTEAFF
TGTGCCAGCAGTTACGGGGGGGTTGACACTGAAGCTTTCTTT
>few|NA|TRBV28|TRBJ1-6
CASKTVDSPLHF
TGTGCCAGCAAAACAGTTGATTCACCCCTCCACTTT
>few|NA|TRBV11-1|TRBJ1-1
CASRFAKNTEAFF
TGTGCCAGCAGATTCGCCAAGAACACTGAAGCTTTCTTT
>few|TRBD1|TRBV6-2/TRBV6-3|TRBJ2-7
CASSYPEGASYEQYF
TGTGCCAGCAGTTACCCCGAGGGGGCCTCCTACGAGCAGTACTTC
>few|TRBD1|TRBV7-8|TRBJ2-7
CASSWGYRRTGGDSYEQYF
TGTGCCAGCAGCTGGGGATATAGGAGGACAGGGGGCGATTCCTACGAGCAGTACTTC